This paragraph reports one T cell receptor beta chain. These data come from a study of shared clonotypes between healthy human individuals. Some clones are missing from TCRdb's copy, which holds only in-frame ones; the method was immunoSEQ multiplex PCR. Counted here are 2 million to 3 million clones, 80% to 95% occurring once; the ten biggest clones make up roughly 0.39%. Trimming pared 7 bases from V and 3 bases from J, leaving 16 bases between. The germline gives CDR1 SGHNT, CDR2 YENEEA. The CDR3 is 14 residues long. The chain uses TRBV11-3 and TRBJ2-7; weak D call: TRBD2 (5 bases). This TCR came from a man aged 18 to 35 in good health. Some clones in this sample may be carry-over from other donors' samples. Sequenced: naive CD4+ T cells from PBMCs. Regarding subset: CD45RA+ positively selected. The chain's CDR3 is CASTSAGDSYEQYF. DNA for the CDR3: TGTGCCAGCACCTCGGCCGGGGATAGCTACGAGCAGTACTTC.